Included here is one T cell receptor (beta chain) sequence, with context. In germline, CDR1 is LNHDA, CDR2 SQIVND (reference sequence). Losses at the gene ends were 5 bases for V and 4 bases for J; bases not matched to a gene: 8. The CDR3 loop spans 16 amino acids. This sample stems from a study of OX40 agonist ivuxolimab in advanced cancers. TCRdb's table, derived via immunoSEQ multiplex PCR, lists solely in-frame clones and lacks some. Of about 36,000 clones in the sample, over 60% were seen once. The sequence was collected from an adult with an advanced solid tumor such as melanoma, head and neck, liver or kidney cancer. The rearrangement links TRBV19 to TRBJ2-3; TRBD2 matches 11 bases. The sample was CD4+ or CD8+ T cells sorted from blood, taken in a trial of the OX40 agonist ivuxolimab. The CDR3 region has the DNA TGTGCCAGTAGTGCCCCCCCTAGCGGGGGGCCAGATACGCAGTATTTT. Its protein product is CASSAPPSGGPDTQYF.